Listed below are T cell receptor beta chains from one sample, sequenced in a study of shared clonotypes between healthy human individuals. Sequencing used immunoSEQ multiplex PCR; TCRdb keeps in-frame clones, though not all of them. The repertoire holds hundreds of thousands of clones, with about 74% as singletons. Sequenced sample: PBMCs. The source of these receptors is a woman between 40 and 50 years old in good health. Some clones in this sample may be carry-over from other donors' samples. Each CDR3 is given with its conserved first and last residue. The D gene is left open where the match is weak. The size field is filled for only some rows; it gives once, few, many or a size class.

CDR3 protein | CDR3 DNA | J gene | D gene | V gene | clone size
CASSPLGAYYGYTF | TGCGCCAGCAGCCCCTTGGGGGCGTACTATGGCTACACCTTC | TRBJ1-2 | NA | TRBV5-1 | NA
CASSKPGLRTDTQYF | TGTGCCAGCAGCAAACCGGGGTTACGCACAGATACGCAGTATTTT | TRBJ2-3 | NA | TRBV7-9 | NA
CASSPSPTRGETQYF | TGTGCCAGCTCACCAAGTCCGACTCGAGGGGAGACCCAGTACTTC | TRBJ2-5 | NA | TRBV18 | many
CASSQELSDTQYF | TGTGCCAGCAGCCAAGAACTCTCAGATACGCAGTATTTT | TRBJ2-3 | NA | TRBV4-2 | NA
CASSQEGASGKVETQYF | TGTGCCAGCAGCCAAGAGGGGGCTAGCGGGAAGGTAGAGACCCAGTACTTC | TRBJ2-5 | TRBD2 | TRBV4-2 | NA
CASSLWRQGYEQYF | TGTGCCAGCAGTTTATGGCGACAGGGCTACGAGCAGTACTTC | TRBJ2-7 | TRBD1 | TRBV27 | NA
CASSVSSYNEKLFF | TGTGCCAGCAGCGTAAGCAGCTATAATGAAAAACTGTTTTTT | TRBJ1-4 | NA | TRBV9 | NA
CASSSAGRDGAYEQYF | TGTGCCAGCAGCTCCGCGGGGAGGGACGGGGCCTACGAGCAGTACTTC | TRBJ2-7 | TRBD2 | TRBV7-2 | few
CASSSGTGSYGYTF | TGCGCCAGCAGCTCCGGGACAGGGTCTTATGGCTACACCTTC | TRBJ1-2 | TRBD1 | TRBV5-1 | NA
CASSYQTGYNEQFF | TGTGCCAGCAGCTACCAGACTGGATACAATGAGCAGTTCTTC | TRBJ2-1 | NA | TRBV11-2 | NA
CATGGDNQPQHF | TGTGCCACCGGGGGCGACAATCAGCCCCAGCATTTT | TRBJ1-5 | NA | TRBV15 | NA
CASSWMANEKLFF | TGTGCCAGCAGCTGGATGGCTAATGAAAAACTGTTTTTT | TRBJ1-4 | NA | TRBV5-8 | NA
CASRRPGRSYEQYF | TGTGCCAGCAGGCGACCGGGACGGTCCTACGAGCAGTACTTC | TRBJ2-7 | NA | TRBV11-2 | NA
CASSFEAGTGQQETQYF | TGTGCTAGCAGCTTTGAAGCAGGGACAGGCCAACAAGAGACCCAGTACTTC | TRBJ2-5 | TRBD1 | TRBV7-7 | NA
CASGFGESYNEQFF | TGTGCTAGTGGTTTCGGGGAGTCCTACAATGAGCAGTTCTTC | TRBJ2-1 | NA | TRBV12-5 | NA
CASSPARDRAAEAFF | TGTGCCAGCAGCCCCGCCCGGGACAGGGCTGCTGAAGCTTTCTTT | TRBJ1-1 | TRBD1 | TRBV11-2 | NA
CASSFARAPRAYEQYF | TGTGCCAGCAGTTTTGCGAGGGCCCCTCGGGCCTACGAGCAGTACTTC | TRBJ2-7 | NA | TRBV28 | NA
CASSEGLAFTYEQYF | TGTGCCAGCAGCGAGGGACTAGCCTTCACCTACGAGCAGTACTTC | TRBJ2-7 | TRBD2 | TRBV5-4 | NA
CASSFGQGSGYTF | TGTGCCAGCAGTTTCGGACAGGGGAGTGGCTACACCTTC | TRBJ1-2 | TRBD1 | TRBV6-6 | NA
CASSSNAREQYF | TGTGCCAGCAGCTCTAATGCGCGCGAGCAGTACTTC | TRBJ2-7 | NA | TRBV5-4 | NA
CAWSVGGYQPQHF | TGTGCCTGGAGTGTAGGAGGGTATCAGCCCCAGCATTTT | TRBJ1-5 | NA | TRBV30 | NA
CSEGWGETQYF | TGCAGTGAGGGATGGGGTGAGACCCAGTACTTC | TRBJ2-5 | NA | TRBV20-1 | NA
CSVEVQGWTNEKLFF | TGCAGCGTTGAGGTGCAGGGATGGACTAATGAAAAACTGTTTTTT | TRBJ1-4 | NA | TRBV29-1 | NA
CASSRQSNTEAFF | TGTGCCAGTAGTCGACAATCGAACACTGAAGCTTTCTTT | TRBJ1-1 | NA | TRBV19 | few
CASSQEARTTGNSPLHF | TGCGCCAGCAGCCAAGAGGCCAGAACGACGGGAAATTCACCCCTCCACTTT | TRBJ1-6 | NA | TRBV4-1 | NA
CASSTAVGFPYEQYF | TGTGCCAGCAGCACCGCCGTGGGATTCCCCTACGAGCAGTACTTC | TRBJ2-7 | NA | TRBV28 | few
CATSREASGLSYEQYF | TGTGCCACCAGCAGAGAGGCCAGCGGCCTTTCCTACGAGCAGTACTTC | TRBJ2-7 | NA | TRBV15 | NA
CASKGGGTEAFF | TGTGCCAGCAAGGGTGGGGGCACTGAAGCTTTCTTT | TRBJ1-1 | NA | TRBV2 | NA
CASSPTPSGTGRADTQYF | TGTGCCAGCTCACCAACCCCCTCCGGGACAGGGAGGGCAGATACGCAGTATTTT | TRBJ2-3 | TRBD1 | TRBV18 | few
CASSAHSNYGYTF | TGTGCCAGCAGTGCACACAGTAACTATGGCTACACCTTC | TRBJ1-2 | NA | TRBV6-1 | NA
CASSEAVGYGYTF | TGTGCCAGCAGTGAAGCTGTCGGCTATGGCTACACCTTC | TRBJ1-2 | NA | TRBV6-1 | NA
CASSQEGPDRSNQPQHF | TGCGCCAGCAGCCAAGAGGGGCCCGACCGAAGCAATCAGCCCCAGCATTTT | TRBJ1-5 | NA | TRBV4-1 | NA
CASSLWGGTEAFF | TGTGCCAGCAGCCTCTGGGGGGGAACTGAAGCTTTCTTT | TRBJ1-1 | NA | TRBV7-8 | many
CASSIAGQNYGYTF | TGTGCCAGTAGTATAGCAGGGCAGAACTATGGCTACACCTTC | TRBJ1-2 | NA | TRBV19 | NA
CATNSRIRGNQETQYF | TGTGCCACCAATTCCCGAATTCGAGGAAACCAAGAGACCCAGTACTTC | TRBJ2-5 | NA | TRBV15 | NA
CASSFSDRGDVAFF | TGTGCCAGCAGTTTCTCTGACAGGGGAGATGTAGCTTTCTTT | TRBJ1-1 | TRBD1 | TRBV28 | NA
CASSVRQGGNYGYTF | TGTGCCAGCAGTGTCCGACAGGGGGGTAACTATGGCTACACCTTC | TRBJ1-2 | TRBD1 | TRBV28 | NA
CASSWGGGNTEAFF | TGTGCCAGCAGTTGGGGTGGAGGGAACACTGAAGCTTTCTTT | TRBJ1-1 | NA | TRBV27 | NA
CASSLAGRYEQYF | TGTGCCAGCAGTTTAGCGGGGCGCTACGAGCAGTACTTC | TRBJ2-7 | TRBD2 | TRBV7-8 | NA
CASSCRGCGTDTQYF | TGTGCCAGCAGCTGTCGTGGGTGTGGCACAGATACGCAGTATTTT | TRBJ2-3 | NA | TRBV28 | NA
CASSEKTYGYTF | TGTGCCAGCAGTGAAAAGACCTATGGCTACACCTTC | TRBJ1-2 | NA | TRBV6-1 | once
CASSPGSGFYEQYF | TGTGCCAGCTCACCAGGCTCCGGGTTCTACGAGCAGTACTTC | TRBJ2-7 | NA | TRBV18 | few
CASSLDRTVYEQYF | TGTGCCAGCAGCTTAGACAGGACGGTCTACGAGCAGTACTTC | TRBJ2-7 | NA | TRBV7-2 | NA
CSVTEYEQYF | TGCAGCGTAACAGAGTACGAGCAGTACTTC | TRBJ2-7 | NA | TRBV29-1 | NA
CASSSLAGDNEQFF | TGTGCCAGCAGCTCCTTAGCGGGAGACAATGAGCAGTTCTTC | TRBJ2-1 | TRBD2 | TRBV11-2 | NA
CASSESAVSGQGYNEQFF | TGCGCCAGCAGTGAGTCTGCAGTATCGGGACAGGGATACAATGAGCAGTTCTTC | TRBJ2-1 | TRBD1 | TRBV10-1 | NA
CASSLRLAGYEQYF | TGTGCCAGCAGCTTACGACTAGCGGGCTACGAGCAGTACTTC | TRBJ2-7 | TRBD2 | TRBV7-2 | few
CASGLTMWDPSNTEAFF | TGTGCTAGCGGCTTAACGATGTGGGACCCATCGAACACTGAAGCTTTCTTT | TRBJ1-1 | NA | TRBV7-7 | few
CASSGQGKDNEQFF | TGTGCCAGCAGCGGACAGGGGAAGGACAATGAGCAGTTCTTC | TRBJ2-1 | TRBD1 | TRBV2 | NA
CATSRGPEGGETQYF | TGTGCCACCAGCAGGGGCCCCGAGGGGGGGGAGACCCAGTACTTC | TRBJ2-5 | NA | TRBV15 | NA
CASSGHPNQPQHF | TGTGCCAGCAGTGGACATCCAAATCAGCCCCAGCATTTT | TRBJ1-5 | NA | TRBV2 | many
CASSLELTNEKLFF | TGCGCCAGCAGCTTGGAATTGACTAATGAAAAACTGTTTTTT | TRBJ1-4 | NA | TRBV5-1 | NA
CASSQVGWDRKTGELFF | TGTGCCAGCAGTCAAGTTGGGTGGGACAGAAAGACCGGGGAGCTGTTTTTT | TRBJ2-2 | TRBD1 | TRBV28 | NA
CASSLNSPYEQYF | TGTGCCAGCAGCTTAAATTCCCCCTACGAGCAGTACTTC | TRBJ2-7 | NA | TRBV7-9 | NA